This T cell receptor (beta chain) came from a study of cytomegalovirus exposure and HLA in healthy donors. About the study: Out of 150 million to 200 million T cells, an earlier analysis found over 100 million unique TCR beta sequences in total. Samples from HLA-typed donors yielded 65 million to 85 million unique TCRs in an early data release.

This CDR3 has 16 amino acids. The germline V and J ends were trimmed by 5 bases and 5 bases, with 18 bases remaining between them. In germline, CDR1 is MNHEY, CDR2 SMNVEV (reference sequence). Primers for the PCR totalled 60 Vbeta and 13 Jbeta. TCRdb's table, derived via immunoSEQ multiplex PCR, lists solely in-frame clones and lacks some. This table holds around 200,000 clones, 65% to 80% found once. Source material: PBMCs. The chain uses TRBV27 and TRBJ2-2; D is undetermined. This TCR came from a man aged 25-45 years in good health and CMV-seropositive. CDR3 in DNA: TGTGCCAGCAGTCGCATGGCATCAGTTTTGACCGGGGAGCTGTTTTTT. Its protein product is CASSRMASVLTGELFF.